The 2 T cell receptor beta chains presented below share a single source sample, sequenced in a study of identical twins. Via MiXCR, TCRdb re-called the 5' RACE reads, giving one row per CDR3 protein. The data show 1.5 million to 2 million distinct CDR3 sequences, around 33% seen once. The sequenced sample was cord blood. The receptors here all came from a newborn girl in good health.

In this sample, this clonotype turned up a few times. The chain uses TRBV5-1 and TRBJ2-1; D tentatively fits TRBD1 or TRBD2 (5 bases each). The CDR3 sequence is 15 residues long. Germline assignment: CDR1 SGHRS and CDR2 YFSETQ. V lost 3 bases and J lost 2, with 12 bases in between. CDR3: CASSSMGETYNEQFF. The CDR3 nucleotides are TGCGCCAGCAGCTCCATGGGGGAGACCTACAATGAGCAGTTCTTC.

The chain uses TRBV20-1 and TRBJ2-5; 11 bases agree with TRBD2. With V trimmed by 3 bases and J by 11 bases, 5 bases remained unmatched. The CDR3 is 12 residues long. The V gene's germline CDR1 is DFQATT and CDR2 SNEGSKA (reference sequence). The CDR3 DNA sequence: TGCAGTGCTAGCCCACTAGCGGGGGAGCAGTACTTC. It translates to CSASPLAGEQYF.